The clone carrying this T cell receptor beta chain was counted a few times. The CDR3 loop spans 20 amino acids. CDR1 and CDR2 (germline): SEHNR, FQNEAQ (reference sequence). Unmatched junction bases numbered 22, after V lost 3 bases and J lost 4 bases. Each CDR3 protein is one row after TCRdb ran MiXCR on the 5' RACE reads. This repertoire shows about 63,000 distinct CDR3 sequences, under 20% found once; its top ten account for 4% to 5%. The data stem from a study of T cells of healthy individuals. This chain connects TRBV7-9 to TRBJ2-5; TRBD2 matches at 8 bases. The source is a human donor in good health. The CDR3 sequence is CASSFSLGASGSRRGETQYF. The CDR3 DNA follows: TGTGCCAGCAGCTTCAGCCTCGGGGCCAGCGGGAGCCGTAGAGGAGAGACCCAGTACTTC.